What follows are 9 T cell receptor beta chains derived from one specimen sequenced in a study of T cells after yellow fever vaccination. TCRdb called the 5' RACE reads again in MiXCR, with one record for every CDR3 protein. This table has some 300,000 distinct CDR3 sequences, 8.5% to 10% appearing once. Sample: CD4+ T cells sorted from PBMCs, taken 5 days after the yellow fever booster vaccination. The receptors come from a man aged 18 to 35 who received the YFV17D yellow fever vaccine.

This clonotype turned up a few times. CDR3 coding DNA: TGCAGCGTTGTCGAGGGCAGGGGAGGGACTGAAGCTTTCTTT. This translates into CSVVEGRGGTEAFF. The chain has TRBV29-1 and TRBJ1-1; D perhaps matches TRBD1 (6 bases). V was trimmed by 4 bases and J by 5 bases, leaving 17 bases between them. Germline assignment: CDR1 SQVTM and CDR2 ANQGSEA. CDR3 length equals 14 residues.

This clonotype was detected only a few times. The chain uses TRBV9 and TRBJ1-1; D may be TRBD1 (5 bases). CDR3 length: 15 residues. Germline loops: CDR1 SGDLS, CDR2 YYNGEE. Trimming stripped 4 bases from V and 3 bases from J, with 16 bases between. This CDR3 is CASSPRGSGDTEAFF. CDR3 sequence (DNA): TGTGCCAGCAGCCCCCGGGGGTCCGGAGACACTGAAGCTTTCTTT.

This clonotype was picked up many times. This sequence joins TRBV12-3 or TRBV12-4 and TRBJ1-4, with 8 bases aligning to TRBD1. The CDR3 is 14 amino acids. With V trimmed by 6 bases and J by 8 bases, 8 bases remained unmatched. CDR3 sequence (DNA): TGTGCCAGCAGCCCGACAGGGGTAGTGGAAAAACTGTTTTTT. This gives the protein CASSPTGVVEKLFF.

This chain connects TRBV12-2 to TRBJ1-3; the D call in the table, TRBD1, was not verified against the DNA. TRBV12-2 is shown as a pseudogene. This CDR3 has 16 residues. The CDR3 reads CASRGTGQEAGNTIYF. CDR3 DNA: TGTGCAAGTCGCGGAACAGGGCAAGAGGCCGGAAACACCATATATTTT.

There are many counts of this clonotype. The genes are TRBV6-5 and TRBJ2-6, with a tentative D call TRBD1 (5 bases). The CDR3 runs 14 residues. CDR1 MNHEY and CDR2 SVGAGI come from the germline V gene. V lost 3 bases to trimming and J lost 9 bases, with 12 bases between them. The CDR3 loop is CASSYSSQGNVLTF. The CDR3 region has the DNA TGTGCCAGCAGTTATTCTTCCCAGGGCAACGTCCTGACTTTC.

A few counts support this clonotype. The chain recombines TRBV29-1 with TRBJ2-3, with D possibly called TRBD1 or TRBD2 (5 bases each). The CDR3 is 14 amino acids. Germline lookup yields CDR1 SQVTM and CDR2 ANQGSEA. Trimming shortened V by 6 bases and J by 0 bases, and 13 bases separated the two germline ends. CDR3 residues: CSVQLGPSTDTQYF. The CDR3 DNA reads as TGCAGCGTCCAGTTGGGACCTAGCACAGATACGCAGTATTTT.

This clonotype was seen once. The J gene is TRBJ2-3, the V gene TRBV7-3; D possibly matches TRBD1 or TRBD2 (6 bases each). Trimming removed 3 bases from V and 8 bases from J, with 12 bases in between. Per the germline V gene, CDR1 is SGHTA and CDR2 is FQGTGA. The CDR3 covers 13 residues. CDR3 in DNA: TGTGCCAGCAGCTTTCAACAGGGAGGTACGCAGTATTTT. Translation gives CASSFQQGGTQYF.

This clonotype has a count of ten or more. The CDR3 region is CSAVPRGAFGGELFF. The DNA of the CDR3 is TGCAGTGCTGTCCCCCGGGGGGCATTCGGCGGGGAGCTGTTTTTT. The chain combines TRBV20-1 with TRBJ2-2; tentative D call: TRBD2 (7 bases). V shed 5 bases and J shed 7 bases, with 20 bases lying between them. This CDR3 has 15 residues. The germline CDR1 and CDR2 sequences are DFQATT and SNEGSKA (reference sequence).

This clonotype was detected only a few times. J is TRBJ2-7 and V is TRBV7-2, with TRBD2 as a possible D gene (5 bases). CDR3 length: 13 amino acids. Germline V gene lookup returns CDR1 SGHTA and CDR2 FQGNSA. V lost 5 bases and J lost 7, with 15 bases in between. CDR3 sequence reads: CASSTSAGGEQYF. Here the CDR3 DNA reads TGTGCCAGCAGCACGAGCGCGGGTGGGGAGCAGTACTTC. The full variable domain, in which reference TRBV7-2 and TRBJ2-7 provide the parts outside the CDR3, is GAGVSQSPSNKVTEKGKDVELRCDPISGHTALYWYRQSLGQGLEFLIYFQGNSAPDKSGLPSDRFSAERTGGSVSTLTIQRTQQEDSAVYLCASSTSAGGEQYFGPGTRLTVT.